These 19 T cell receptor beta chains share one sample of origin, sequenced in a study of blood T cells in healthy people across ages (dated by TCRdb to between 2015 and 2016). The protocol used for the library was 5' RACE. TCRdb shows the sequencer as Illumina HiSeq 2500. A second PCR of 7 to 11 cycles was performed with a sample-barcoded 5' primer and a J-beta primer mix. TCRdb applied fastp at Q25 and MiXCR to the public reads, then kept only in-frame beta chains. Each record represents a unique CDR3 protein, reported with the most common genes and DNA among its rows. For this sample there are 710,000 or so distinct CDR3 sequences; about 20% appear just once. Roughly a fifth of the sample is taken by the ten largest. The sequencing sample was made of blood. The source of these receptors is a man between 70 and 80 years old in good health.

The sample holds a few counts of this clonotype. J is TRBJ1-1 and V is TRBV5-1; TRBD1 matches 9 bases. Germline V gene lookup returns CDR1 SGHRS and CDR2 YFSETQ. The V gene end was trimmed by 7 bases and the J gene end by 1 base; junction bases not matched to a gene: 17. The length of the CDR3 is 18 residues. The CDR3 region is CASYKTPQGARTNTEAFF. The CDR3 DNA sequence: TGCGCCAGCTATAAAACCCCACAGGGGGCGAGAACGAACACTGAAGCTTTCTTT.

This clonotype was seen a few times. CDR3: CASSLGNLAGQETQYF. CDR3 DNA sequence: TGTGCCAGCAGCTTAGGCAACCTAGCGGGCCAAGAGACCCAGTACTTC. The rearrangement links TRBV7-2 to TRBJ2-5, with 8 bases fitting TRBD2. Germline V gene sequence: CDR1 SGHTA, CDR2 FQGNSA. V shed 1 base and J 1 base; nucleotides not matched to a gene: 5. The length of the CDR3 is 16 residues.

This clonotype was observed many times. This chain connects TRBV10-3 to TRBJ1-2, with D uncertain. V shed 4 bases and J shed 8 bases, with 11 bases lying between them. The CDR3 extends over 12 amino acids. CDR1 is ENHRY, CDR2 SYGVKD, per germline. The CDR3 DNA reads as TGTGCCATCAGTGTTGGACTGGAAGGCTACACCTTC. As protein: CAISVGLEGYTF.

Only a few counts were recorded for this clonotype. The chain couples TRBV12-3 or TRBV12-4 to TRBJ2-7, with 7 positions matching TRBD2. V lost 3 bases, J lost 2 bases, and 13 bases stayed unmatched. The CDR3 consists of 17 residues. CDR3: CASSFCQTSDRAYEQYV. The CDR3, as DNA: TGTGCCAGCAGTTTTTGCCAAACTAGCGACAGAGCCTACGAGCAGTACGTC.

This clonotype was observed a few times. The rearrangement links TRBV3-1 to TRBJ2-1; the D is unclear. This CDR3 comprises 14 residues. The germline CDR1 and CDR2 sequences are LGHDT and YNNKEL (reference sequence). Trimming stripped 4 bases from V and 9 bases from J, with 16 bases between. CDR3 sequence (DNA): TGTGCCAGCAGCCTCCAAACCTGGGGTGGTGAGCAGTTCTTC. It yields the protein CASSLQTWGGEQFF.

The rearrangement joins TRBV20-1 to TRBJ2-4; no reliable D call. This CDR3 comprises 14 residues. The ends were cut back, 5 bases at V and 1 base at J, with 12 bases in the middle. Germline CDR1 is DFQATT and CDR2 is SNEGSKA (reference sequence). CDR3 sequence (DNA): TGCAGTGCTGTCATGGCCCGGGCCAAAAACATTCAGTACTTC. This gives the protein CSAVMARAKNIQYF.

The gene calls are TRBV25-1 and TRBJ2-1; 11 nucleotides match TRBD2. The CDR3 has 15 amino acids. With 2 bases clipped from V and 8 bases from J, the junction kept 5 bases outside the gene matches. Germline CDR1 reads MGHDK; CDR2 reads SYGVNS. The CDR3 nucleotides read TGTGCCAGCAGTGAAAGTGTAGCGGGAGGGTATGAGCAGTTCTTC. Translating gives CASSESVAGGYEQFF.

This clonotype has more than one count but fewer than ten. The chain combines TRBV12-3 or TRBV12-4 with TRBJ2-7; D remains unclear. Trimming stripped 8 bases from V and 3 bases from J, with 14 bases between. There are 13 residues in the CDR3. CDR3 sequence (DNA): TGTGCCAGCGGGTTGACCAGAGACTACGAGCAGTACTTC. It encodes CASGLTRDYEQYF.

This clonotype was seen more than once but under ten times. V and J are TRBV9 and TRBJ1-2; 8 bases are shared with TRBD1. The CDR3 loop spans 15 amino acids. Germline values: CDR1 SGDLS, CDR2 YYNGEE. With V trimmed by 4 bases and J by 1 base, 6 bases remained unmatched. The CDR3 region has the DNA TGTGCCAGCAGCCGCTCGGACAGGGTTAACTATGGCTACACCTTC. Protein product: CASSRSDRVNYGYTF. The complete variable domain, with remaining parts taken from reference TRBV9 and TRBJ1-2, reads DSGVTQTPKHLITATGQRVTLRCSPRSGDLSVYWYQQSLDQGLQFLIQYYNGEERAKGNILERFSAQQFPDLHSELNLSSLELGDSALYFCASSRSDRVNYGYTFGSGTRLTVV.

The table lists this clonotype with a few counts. J is TRBJ2-2 and V is TRBV5-1; maybe TRBD2 (5 bases). This CDR3 contains 16 residues. V shed 5 bases and J shed 5 bases, with 19 bases lying between them. Germline CDR1 and CDR2: SGHRS and YFSETQ. CDR3 region: CASRQKGPSGTGELFF. In DNA form, the CDR3 reads TGCGCCAGCAGGCAGAAAGGGCCGTCGGGAACCGGGGAGCTGTTTTTT.

The chain recombines TRBV7-9 with TRBJ2-3; 13 bases are shared with TRBD2. Looked up from germline, CDR1 is SEHNR and CDR2 is FQNEAQ (reference sequence). V shed 4 bases, J shed 3 bases, and the junction held 4 bases outside the gene matches. The CDR3 sequence is 16 residues long. As DNA, the CDR3 is TGTGCCAGCAGCTCCGGGACTAGCGGGACTACAGATACGCAGTATTTT. Translation gives CASSSGTSGTTDTQYF.

The chain links TRBV10-2 to TRBJ2-5; 14 bases map to TRBD2. The end of the DNA fits TRBJ2-1 better, so the J call may be wrong. This CDR3 has 18 amino acids. Germline V lookup: CDR1 WSHSY, CDR2 SAAADI. In nucleotides, the CDR3 is TGCGCCAGCAGTGAGTCGAGTGGGACTAGCGGGGGATACAATGAGCAGTTCTTC. It is translated as CASSESSGTSGGYNEQFF.

This clonotype was seen a handful of times. This rearrangement joins TRBV25-1 to TRBJ2-3, with TRBD1 as a possible D gene (7 bases). Trimming left V 8 bases short and J 3 bases short, with 12 bases between. Germline values: CDR1 MGHDK, CDR2 SYGVNS. There are 13 residues in the CDR3. The CDR3 DNA is TGTGCCAGCCACAGGGGAGGTACAGATACGCAGTATTTT. This gives the protein CASHRGGTDTQYF.

This clonotype occurred a few times. This sequence joins TRBV29-1 and TRBJ2-3; the match to TRBD2 covers 9 bases. This CDR3 region has 13 residues. Unmatched junction bases numbered 3, after V lost 4 bases and J lost 4 bases. CDR1 and CDR2 (germline): SQVTM, ANQGSEA. The CDR3: CSVASGIADTQYF. The CDR3 bases are TGCAGCGTTGCTAGCGGGATCGCAGATACGCAGTATTTT.

The chain couples TRBV12-3 or TRBV12-4 to TRBJ2-5, with D uncertain. V shed 5 bases and J shed 4 bases, with 11 bases lying between them. CDR3 length equals 13 residues. The CDR3 DNA reads as TGTGCCAGCAGTCCCAATCCCAGAGAGACCCAGTACTTC. It specifies CASSPNPRETQYF.

This clonotype was seen repeatedly, ten times or more. V and J are TRBV6-6 and TRBJ2-3, with 8 bases fitting TRBD2. V gave up 4 bases and J gave up 3 bases; unmatched junction bases: 6. Germline CDR1 reads MNHNY; CDR2 reads SVGAGI (reference sequence). The CDR3 has 15 amino acids. The CDR3, as DNA: TGTGCCAGCAGTTCACCGGGACTAGGGACAGATACGCAGTATTTT. Its translation is CASSSPGLGTDTQYF.

This chain joins TRBV25-1 and TRBJ2-3, with 7 bases lining up with TRBD2. Trimming removed 3 bases from V and 4 bases from J; junction bases left unmatched: 13. This CDR3 is built from 17 residues. Germline-derived CDR1 and CDR2 are MGHDK and SYGVNS. The CDR3 DNA follows: TGTGCCAGCAGTGACCCTTACGCGGGAGCCGGTTCAGATACGCAGTATTTT. Its translation: CASSDPYAGAGSDTQYF.

The sample holds a few counts of this clonotype. The rearrangement uses TRBV29-1 and TRBJ2-4, with 7 nucleotides matching TRBD2. Germline assignment: CDR1 SQVTM and CDR2 ANQGSEA. This CDR3 spans 14 amino acids. Trimming took 4 bases from V and 8 from J; bases not matched to a gene: 11. The CDR3 nucleotides are TGCAGCGTTGGGTCTACTAGCGATGGGGACATTCAGTACTTC. This translates into CSVGSTSDGDIQYF.

CDR3 protein: CSAQKPGQNTEAFF. The DNA of the CDR3 is TGCAGTGCCCAAAAGCCAGGGCAGAACACTGAAGCTTTCTTT. The J gene is TRBJ1-1, the V gene TRBV20-1, with a tentative D call TRBD1 (5 bases). From germline, CDR1 is DFQATT and CDR2 SNEGSKA (reference sequence). Trimming stripped 6 bases from V and 1 base from J, with 15 bases between. CDR3 length equals 14 residues.